One and the same sample provided the 17 T cell receptor beta chains below, sequenced in a study of CD8+ T cells in alopecia areata. Indicated treatment: oral pan-JAK inhibitor, 5-10 mg twice daily. cDNA reverse transcribed from extracted RNA served as the sequencing template. Using immunoSEQ multiplex PCR, the repertoire was profiled, and TCRdb retains in-frame clones only, with some absent. The table records 90,000 to 120,000 clones, less than 90% of them present only once. The source material was CD8+ T cells sorted from blood, sampled at week 24, from a patient treated with tofacitinib. All receptors derive from a human donor with alopecia areata.

The gene calls are TRBV4-3 and TRBJ2-2, with D unresolved. Germline V lookup: CDR1 LGHNA, CDR2 YSLEER. The CDR3 length is 16 residues. V lost 0 bases and J lost 3, with 11 bases in between. CDR3 sequence (DNA): TGCGCCAGCAGCCAAGATAAGTACCAGTACACCGGGGAGCTGTTTTTT. As protein: CASSQDKYQYTGELFF.

The chain recombines TRBV10-3 with TRBJ2-1; 12 bases line up with TRBD2. CDR1 is ENHRY, CDR2 SYGVKD, per germline. The J segment lost 1 base and the V segment lost 2 bases, leaving 6 bases of the junction unmatched. The CDR3 has 18 residues. The CDR3 coding sequence is TGTGCCATCAGTGAGAAACTAGCGGGGGGCCTATCCTACAATGAGCAGTTCTTC. Translation: CAISEKLAGGLSYNEQFF.

The chain couples TRBV7-3 to TRBJ1-5; D is uncertain. The CDR3 extends over 16 amino acids. Per the germline V gene, CDR1 is SGHTA and CDR2 is FQGTGA. The ends were cut back, 5 bases at V and 0 bases at J, with 14 bases in the middle. Here the CDR3 DNA reads TGTGCCAGCAGCCGTAGGACCCAGGATAGCAATCAGCCCCAGCATTTT. It is translated as CASSRRTQDSNQPQHF. The full variable domain, rest sourced from reference TRBV7-3 and TRBJ1-5, is GAGVSQTPSNKVTEKGKYVELRCDPISGHTALYWYRQSLGQGPEFLIYFQGTGAADDSGLPNDRFFAVRPEGSVSTLKIQRTERGDSAVYLCASSRRTQDSNQPQHFGDGTRLSIL.

The CDR3, as DNA: TGCGCCAGCAGGACCGGGACAGGGGAAAATTCACCCCTCCACTTT. Amino acid sequence: CASRTGTGENSPLHF. The rearrangement joins TRBV5-1 to TRBJ1-6; 10 nucleotides agree with TRBD1. The trim removed 5 bases at V and 7 bases at J, leaving 6 bases unmatched. Germline loops: CDR1 SGHRS, CDR2 YFSETQ. There are 15 residues in the CDR3. The full variable domain, in which reference TRBV5-1 and TRBJ1-6 provide the parts outside the CDR3, is KAGVTQTPRYLIKTRGQQVTLSCSPISGHRSVSWYQQTPGQGLQFLFEYFSETQRNKGNFPGRFSGRQFSNSRSEMNVSTLELGDSALYLCASRTGTGENSPLHFGNGTRLTVT.

This clone was seen more than once but under ten times. V usage is TRBV7-9 and J usage is TRBJ2-5, with 10 bases that match TRBD1. Trimming cost V 6 bases and J 5 bases; bases outside gene matches: 6. The CDR3 is 14 residues long. Germline V gives CDR1 SEHNR, CDR2 FQNEAQ (reference sequence). The CDR3 region is CASRPGTGEETQYF. The CDR3 nucleotides are TGTGCCAGCAGGCCCGGGACAGGGGAGGAGACCCAGTACTTC.

The V and J genes are TRBV4-1 and TRBJ2-7; 7 nucleotides match TRBD1. V shed 4 bases and J 3 bases; nucleotides not matched to a gene: 6. There are 14 residues in the CDR3. Germline loops: CDR1 MGHRA, CDR2 YSYEKL. The CDR3 loop is CASSLGQENYEQYF. In nucleotides, the CDR3 is TGCGCCAGCAGCCTAGGACAGGAGAACTACGAGCAGTACTTC.

The chain uses TRBV11-2 and TRBJ2-6, with D uncertain. Germline lookup yields CDR1 SGHAT and CDR2 FQNNGV. CDR3 length: 18 amino acids. V lost 1 base, J lost 0 bases, and 13 bases lay in between. The CDR3 DNA reads TGTGCCAGCAGCTTAGTAGCTATTCGGAGCTCTGGGGCCAACGTCCTGACTTTC. Its translation is CASSLVAIRSSGANVLTF.

The CDR3 nucleotides read TGTGCCAGCTCACCATACGGAGGCGAGACCCAGTACTTC. This sequence encodes CASSPYGGETQYF. The rearrangement joins TRBV18 to TRBJ2-5; D might be TRBD2 (5 bases). Germline V gene lookup returns CDR1 KGHSH and CDR2 LQKENI. Trimming removed 2 bases at V and 5 bases at J, with 9 bases between. CDR3 length equals 13 residues.

The chain uses TRBV5-4 and TRBJ2-1; D uncertain. Germline CDR1 is SGHNT and CDR2 is YYREEE (reference sequence). The CDR3 covers 15 residues. V gave up 4 bases and J gave up 1 base, with 12 bases separating them. DNA for the CDR3: TGTGCCAGCAGCGCCGACGTGAGATCCTACAATGAGCAGTTCTTC. It is translated as CASSADVRSYNEQFF.

The V call is TRBV7-9, the J call TRBJ2-1; 8 positions agree with TRBD1. Losses at the gene ends were 1 base for V and 8 bases for J; bases not matched to a gene: 4. Looked up from germline, CDR1 is SEHNR and CDR2 is FQNEAQ (reference sequence). CDR3 length: 14 amino acids. The CDR3 bases are TGTGCCAGCAGCTTAGTAGGACAGGGCTATGAGCAGTTCTTC. It codes for CASSLVGQGYEQFF.

V is TRBV5-1 and J is TRBJ2-3; 15 bases agree with TRBD2. With 3 bases clipped from V and 6 bases from J, the junction kept 5 bases outside the gene matches. The germline V gene encodes CDR1 SGHRS and CDR2 YFSETQ. The CDR3 has 16 residues. The CDR3 region is CASSSSGTSGGDTQYF. The DNA of the CDR3 is TGCGCCAGCAGCTCCTCCGGGACTAGCGGGGGGGATACGCAGTATTTT.

The chain couples TRBV5-1 to TRBJ2-3; TRBD2 aligns across 9 bases. CDR1 is SGHRS and CDR2 is YFSETQ in the germline V gene. The CDR3 has 16 residues. The V and J ends lost 0 bases and 1 base, in that order; junction bases with no gene match: 3. The CDR3 protein is CASSLEAGGGTDTQYF. CDR3 nucleotide sequence: TGCGCCAGCAGCTTGGAAGCGGGGGGCGGCACAGATACGCAGTATTTT.

V is TRBV5-4 and J is TRBJ2-5; D may match TRBD1 or TRBD2 (5 bases each). From germline, CDR1 is SGHNT and CDR2 YYREEE (reference sequence). Trimming removed 7 bases at V and 5 bases at J, with 15 bases between. The CDR3 is 13 amino acids. CDR3 sequence: CASSRWGGETQYF. Written as DNA, the CDR3 is TGTGCCAGCTCACGCTGGGGCGGGGAGACCCAGTACTTC.

This clone was seen once. The chain uses TRBV27 and TRBJ1-2, with 7 bases fitting TRBD1. This CDR3 has 15 residues. Germline trimming cut 5 bases from V and 4 bases from J; bases unmatched to any gene: 10. CDR1 and CDR2 from the germline V gene are MNHEY and SMNVEV (reference sequence). The CDR3 reads CASSPTRTGIYGYTF. In DNA form, the CDR3 reads TGTGCCAGCAGTCCGACGAGGACAGGAATCTATGGCTACACCTTC.

The rearrangement uses TRBV5-4 and TRBJ2-1; TRBD2 matches 7 bases. V shed 3 bases, J shed 7 bases, and the junction held 7 bases outside the gene matches. The CDR3 consists of 14 residues. The germline CDR1 and CDR2 sequences are SGHNT and YYREEE (reference sequence). The CDR3 bases are TGTGCCAGCAGCTCATCCGGGACTAAGAATGAGCAGTTCTTC. Translated, it gives CASSSSGTKNEQFF.

This chain connects TRBV7-9 to TRBJ2-3, with 11 positions matching TRBD2. Unmatched junction bases numbered 8, after V lost 3 bases and J lost 3 bases. Germline assignment: CDR1 SEHNR and CDR2 FQNEAQ (reference sequence). The CDR3 covers 17 residues. The CDR3 nucleotides are TGTGCCAGCAGCTTCCCGCTTAGCGGGGGGGCGACAGATACGCAGTATTTT. Encoded protein: CASSFPLSGGATDTQYF.

This sequence joins TRBV6-1 and TRBJ1-5; D is uncertain. The CDR3 totals 14 residues. The V end lost 6 bases, the J end lost 0 bases, and 9 bases lay between the germline ends. Germline CDR1 MNHNS, CDR2 SASEGT. CDR3 coding DNA: TGTGCCAGCAGGAACTCATATAGCAATCAGCCCCAGCATTTT. This encodes CASRNSYSNQPQHF.